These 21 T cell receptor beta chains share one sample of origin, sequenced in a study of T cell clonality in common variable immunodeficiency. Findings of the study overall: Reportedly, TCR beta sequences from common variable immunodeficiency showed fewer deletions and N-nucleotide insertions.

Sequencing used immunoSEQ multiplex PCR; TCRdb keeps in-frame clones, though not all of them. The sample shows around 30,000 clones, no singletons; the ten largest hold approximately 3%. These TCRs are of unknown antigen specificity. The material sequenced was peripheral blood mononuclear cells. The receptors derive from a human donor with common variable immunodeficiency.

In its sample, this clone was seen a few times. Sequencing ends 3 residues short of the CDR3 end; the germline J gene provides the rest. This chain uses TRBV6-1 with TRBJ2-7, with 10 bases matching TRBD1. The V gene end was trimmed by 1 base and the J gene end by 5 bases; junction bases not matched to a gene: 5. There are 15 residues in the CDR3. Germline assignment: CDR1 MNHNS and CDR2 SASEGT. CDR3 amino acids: CASSEEDRGFDEQYF. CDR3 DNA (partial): TGTGCCAGCAGTGAAGAGGACAGGGGGTTCGACGAG.

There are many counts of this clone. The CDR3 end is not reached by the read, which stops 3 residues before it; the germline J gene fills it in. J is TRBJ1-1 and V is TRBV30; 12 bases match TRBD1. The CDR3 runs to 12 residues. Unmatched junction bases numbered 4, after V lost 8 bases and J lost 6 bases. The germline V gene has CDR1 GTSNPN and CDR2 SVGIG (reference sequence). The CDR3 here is CAGTGGAAEAFF. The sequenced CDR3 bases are TGTGCCGGGACAGGGGGCGCGGCTGAA.

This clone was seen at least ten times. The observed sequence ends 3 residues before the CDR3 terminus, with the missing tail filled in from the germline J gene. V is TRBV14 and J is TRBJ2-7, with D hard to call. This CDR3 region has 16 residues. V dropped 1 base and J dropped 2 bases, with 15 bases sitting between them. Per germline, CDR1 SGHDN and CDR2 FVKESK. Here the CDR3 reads CASSQGKPISAYEQYF. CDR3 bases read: TGTGCCAGCAGCCAAGGAAAACCTATATCGGCCTACGAG.

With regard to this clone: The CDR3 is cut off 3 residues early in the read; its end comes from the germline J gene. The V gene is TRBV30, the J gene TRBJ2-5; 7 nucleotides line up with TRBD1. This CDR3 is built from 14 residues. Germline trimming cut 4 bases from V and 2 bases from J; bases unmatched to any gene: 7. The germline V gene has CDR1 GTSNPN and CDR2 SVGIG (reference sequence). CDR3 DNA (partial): TGTGCCTGGAATCGACCGGGACAGCAAGAGACC. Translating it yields CAWNRPGQQET. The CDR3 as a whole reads CAWNRPGQQETQYF.

The CDR3 sequence is CASSDRDSDTEAFF. The sequenced part of the CDR3 DNA is TGTGCCAGCAGTGACCGGGACAGTGACACTGAA. The V gene is TRBV6-1, the J gene TRBJ1-1; 7 bases are shared with TRBD1. The read ends 3 residues shy of where the CDR3 ends; the end is completed using the germline J gene. The germline V gene encodes CDR1 MNHNS and CDR2 SASEGT. V was pared by 3 bases and J by 3 bases, with 4 bases of the junction left unmatched. The CDR3 spans 14 residues.

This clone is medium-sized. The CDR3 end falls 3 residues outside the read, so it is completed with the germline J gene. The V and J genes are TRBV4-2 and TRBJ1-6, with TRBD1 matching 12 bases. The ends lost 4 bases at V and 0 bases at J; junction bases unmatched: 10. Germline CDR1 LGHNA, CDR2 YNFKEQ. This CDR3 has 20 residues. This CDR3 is CASSPGQGALRGSYNSPLHF. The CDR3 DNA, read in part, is TGTGCCAGCAGCCCGGGACAGGGGGCCCTTCGCGGCTCCTATAATTCACCC.

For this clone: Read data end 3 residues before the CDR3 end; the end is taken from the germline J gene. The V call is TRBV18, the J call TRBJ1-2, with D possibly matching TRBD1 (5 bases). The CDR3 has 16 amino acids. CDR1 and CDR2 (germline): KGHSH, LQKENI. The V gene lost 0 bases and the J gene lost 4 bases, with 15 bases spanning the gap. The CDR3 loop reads CASSPPVDRSVYGYTF. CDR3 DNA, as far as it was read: TGTGCCAGCTCACCACCTGTTGACAGATCCGTCTATGGC.

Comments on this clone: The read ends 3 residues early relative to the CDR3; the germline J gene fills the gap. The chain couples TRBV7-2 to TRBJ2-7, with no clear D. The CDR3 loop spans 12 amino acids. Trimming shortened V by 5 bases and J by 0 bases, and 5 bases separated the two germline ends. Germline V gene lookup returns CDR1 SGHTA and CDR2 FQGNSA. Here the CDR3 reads CASSHNSYEQYF. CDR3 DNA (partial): TGTGCCAGCAGCCACAACTCCTACGAG.

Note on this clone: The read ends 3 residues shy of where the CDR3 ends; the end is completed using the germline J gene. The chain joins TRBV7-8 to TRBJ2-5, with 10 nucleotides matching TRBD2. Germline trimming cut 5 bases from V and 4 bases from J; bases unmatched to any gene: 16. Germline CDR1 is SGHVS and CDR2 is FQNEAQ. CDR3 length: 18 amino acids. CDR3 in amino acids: CASSPIRGAGGPLETQYF. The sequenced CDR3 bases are TGTGCCAGCAGCCCTATTAGGGGAGCGGGGGGGCCTTTAGAGACC.

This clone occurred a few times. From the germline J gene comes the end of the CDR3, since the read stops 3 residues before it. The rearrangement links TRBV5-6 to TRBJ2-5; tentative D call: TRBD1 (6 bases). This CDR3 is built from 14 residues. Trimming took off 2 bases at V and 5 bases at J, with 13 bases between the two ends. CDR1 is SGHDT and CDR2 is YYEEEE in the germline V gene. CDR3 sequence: CASSLQGRKETQYF. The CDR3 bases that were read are TGTGCCAGCAGCTTACAGGGTAGGAAGGAGACC.

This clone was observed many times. CDR3 bases read: TGCGCCAGCAGCCCATGGCAGGGTATAGCCAAAAACATT. This codes for CASSPWQGIAKNI. The whole CDR3 protein is CASSPWQGIAKNIQYF. V and J are TRBV5-1 and TRBJ2-4, with a possible D match to TRBD1 (5 bases). The read finishes 3 residues shy of the CDR3 end, and the germline J gene is used to complete it. The length of the CDR3 is 16 residues. Per the germline V gene, CDR1 is SGHRS and CDR2 is YFSETQ. The V gene lost 4 bases and the J gene lost 0 bases, with 14 bases spanning the gap.

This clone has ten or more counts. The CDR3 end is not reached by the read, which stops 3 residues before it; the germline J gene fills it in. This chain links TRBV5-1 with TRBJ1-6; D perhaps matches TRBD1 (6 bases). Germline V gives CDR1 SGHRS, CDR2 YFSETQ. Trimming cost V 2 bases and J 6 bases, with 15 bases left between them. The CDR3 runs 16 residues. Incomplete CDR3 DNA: TGCGCCAGCAGCTTCTCACCGGGGGGGGCTAATTCACCC. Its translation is CASSFSPGGANSP. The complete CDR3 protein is CASSFSPGGANSPLHF. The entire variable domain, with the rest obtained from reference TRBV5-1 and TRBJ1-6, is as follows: KAGVTQTPRYLIKTRGQQVTLSCSPISGHRSVSWYQQTPGQGLQFLFEYFSETQRNKGNFPGRFSGRQFSNSRSEMNVSTLELGDSALYLCASSFSPGGANSPLHFGNGTRLTVT.

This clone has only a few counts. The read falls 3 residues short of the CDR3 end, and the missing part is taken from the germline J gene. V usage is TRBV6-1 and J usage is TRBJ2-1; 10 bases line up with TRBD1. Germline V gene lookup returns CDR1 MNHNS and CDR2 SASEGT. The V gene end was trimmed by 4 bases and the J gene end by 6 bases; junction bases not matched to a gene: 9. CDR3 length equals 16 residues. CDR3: CASSAETGGAFNEQFF. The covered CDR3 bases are TGTGCCAGCAGTGCCGAGACAGGGGGCGCATTCAATGAG.

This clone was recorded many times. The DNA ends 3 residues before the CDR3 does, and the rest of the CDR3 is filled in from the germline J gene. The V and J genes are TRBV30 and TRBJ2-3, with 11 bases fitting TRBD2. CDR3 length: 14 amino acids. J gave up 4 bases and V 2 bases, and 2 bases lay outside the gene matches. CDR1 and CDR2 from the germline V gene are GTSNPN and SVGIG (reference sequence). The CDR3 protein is CAWSIAGGPDTQYF. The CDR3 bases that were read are TGTGCCTGGAGTATAGCGGGGGGGCCAGATACG.

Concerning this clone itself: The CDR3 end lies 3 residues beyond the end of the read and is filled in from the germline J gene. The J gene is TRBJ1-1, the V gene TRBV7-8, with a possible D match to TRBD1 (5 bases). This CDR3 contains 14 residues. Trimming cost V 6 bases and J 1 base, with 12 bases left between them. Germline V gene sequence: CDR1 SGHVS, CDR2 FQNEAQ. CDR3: CASRRGLRNTEAFF. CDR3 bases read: TGTGCCAGCAGGCGGGGCCTTCGGAACACTGAA.

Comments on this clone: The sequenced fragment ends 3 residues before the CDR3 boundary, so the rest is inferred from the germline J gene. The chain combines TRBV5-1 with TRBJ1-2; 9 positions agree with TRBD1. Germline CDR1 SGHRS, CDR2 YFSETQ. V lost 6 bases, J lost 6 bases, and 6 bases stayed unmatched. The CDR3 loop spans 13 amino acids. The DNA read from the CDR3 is TGCGCCAGCAAGGTGACAGGGGGAAATGGC. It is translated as CASKVTGGNG. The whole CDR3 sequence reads CASKVTGGNGYTF. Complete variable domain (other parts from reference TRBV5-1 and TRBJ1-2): KAGVTQTPRYLIKTRGQQVTLSCSPISGHRSVSWYQQTPGQGLQFLFEYFSETQRNKGNFPGRFSGRQFSNSRSEMNVSTLELGDSALYLCASKVTGGNGYTFGSGTRLTVV.

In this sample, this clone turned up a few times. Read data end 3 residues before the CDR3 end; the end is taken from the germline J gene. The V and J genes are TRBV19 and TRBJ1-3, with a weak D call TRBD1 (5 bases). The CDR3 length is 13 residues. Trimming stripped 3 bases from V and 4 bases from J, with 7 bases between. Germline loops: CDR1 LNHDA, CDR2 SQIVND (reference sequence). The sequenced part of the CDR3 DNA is TGTGCCAGTAGTATGCAGGGCGGAAACACC. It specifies CASSMQGGNT. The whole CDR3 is CASSMQGGNTIYF.

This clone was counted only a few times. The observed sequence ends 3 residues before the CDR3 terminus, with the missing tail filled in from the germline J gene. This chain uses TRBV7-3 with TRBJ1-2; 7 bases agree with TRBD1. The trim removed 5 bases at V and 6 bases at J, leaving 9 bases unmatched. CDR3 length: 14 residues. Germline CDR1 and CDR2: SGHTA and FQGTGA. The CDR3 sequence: CASSPDRERHGYTF. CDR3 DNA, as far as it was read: TGTGCCAGCAGCCCCGACAGGGAAAGGCATGGC.

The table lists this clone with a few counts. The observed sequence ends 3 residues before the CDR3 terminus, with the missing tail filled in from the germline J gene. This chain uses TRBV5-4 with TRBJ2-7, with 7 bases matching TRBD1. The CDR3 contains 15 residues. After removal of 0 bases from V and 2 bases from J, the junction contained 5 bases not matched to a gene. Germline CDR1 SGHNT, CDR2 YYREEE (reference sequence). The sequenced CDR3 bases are TGTGCCAGCAGCTTGGGACAGGGATTTACCTACGAG. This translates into CASSLGQGFTYE. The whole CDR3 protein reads CASSLGQGFTYEQYF.

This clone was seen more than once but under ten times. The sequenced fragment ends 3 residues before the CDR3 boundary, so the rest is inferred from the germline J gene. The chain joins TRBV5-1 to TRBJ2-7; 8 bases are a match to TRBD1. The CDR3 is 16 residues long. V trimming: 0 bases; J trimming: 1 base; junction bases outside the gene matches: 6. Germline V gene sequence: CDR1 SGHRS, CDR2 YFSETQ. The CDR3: CASSLDSGTGSYEQYF. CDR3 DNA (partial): TGCGCCAGCAGCTTGGACTCCGGGACAGGTTCCTACGAG. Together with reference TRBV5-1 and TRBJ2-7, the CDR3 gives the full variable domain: KAGVTQTPRYLIKTRGQQVTLSCSPISGHRSVSWYQQTPGQGLQFLFEYFSETQRNKGNFPGRFSGRQFSNSRSEMNVSTLELGDSALYLCASSLDSGTGSYEQYFGPGTRLTVT.

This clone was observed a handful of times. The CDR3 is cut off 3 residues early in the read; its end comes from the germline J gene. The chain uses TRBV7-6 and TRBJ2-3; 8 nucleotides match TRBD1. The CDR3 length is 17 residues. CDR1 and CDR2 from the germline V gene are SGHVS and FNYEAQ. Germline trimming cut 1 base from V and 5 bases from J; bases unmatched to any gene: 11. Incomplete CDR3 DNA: TGTGCCAGCAGCTTAGGGGGCGGCAGGGGGCTGGGAGATACG. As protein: CASSLGGGRGLGDT. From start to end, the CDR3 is CASSLGGGRGLGDTQYF. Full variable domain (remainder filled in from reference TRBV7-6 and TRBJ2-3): GAGVSQSPRYKVTKRGQDVALRCDPISGHVSLYWYRQALGQGPEFLTYFNYEAQQDKSGLPNDRFSAERPEGSISTLTIQRTEQRDSAMYRCASSLGGGRGLGDTQYFGPGTRLTVL.